The entry below describes one TCR beta chain. CDR3 size: 15 residues. The V end was cut by 0 bases, the J end by 1 base, with 10 bases between. The germline CDR1 and CDR2 sequences are SGDLS and YYNGEE. Produced via immunoSEQ multiplex PCR; TCRdb's table is partial and in-frame only. The data show about 420,000 clones, over 75% seen once. This specimen comes from a study of Ad26.COV2.S vaccination and SARS-CoV-2 variants. Sample treatment: about 20 received Ad26.COV2.S at low or high dose, single or two shots; about 5 received placebo; per-sample allocation not given. Sampling happened 63 days after the first vaccine or placebo injection.

This receptor was identified in a person aged 18-65 years who received the Ad26.COV2.S COVID-19 vaccine or a placebo. This chain joins TRBV9 and TRBJ1-1; D might be TRBD1 (5 bases). The sample here was peripheral blood, taken in a trial of Ad26.COV2.S vaccine versus placebo. The CDR3 DNA reads TGTGCCAGCAGCGTAGGGTCCGGGGGGAACACTGAAGCTTTCTTT. Translated: CASSVGSGGNTEAFF.